Included here is one T cell receptor beta chain sequence, with context. TCRdb analysed the RT-PCR reads with MiXCR anew, one entry per CDR3 protein. The table lists about 700,000 distinct CDR3 sequences, 14% of them singletons, with 3.6% in the top ten. Trimming left V 2 bases short and J 2 bases short, with 15 bases between. This CDR3 is 16 amino acids long. Germline values: CDR1 SGHRS, CDR2 YFSETQ. The TCR comes from a female donor in good health, serving as a healthy control. Specimen: memory CD4+ T cells from blood. This rearrangement joins TRBV5-1 to TRBJ2-3; D is undetermined. As DNA, the CDR3 is TGCGCCAGCAGCTTCCAGACCACTTCTTACACAGATACGCAGTATTTT. Translated, it gives CASSFQTTSYTDTQYF.